The 23 T cell receptor beta chains presented below share a single source sample, sequenced in a study of radiotherapy plus CTLA-4 blockade in lung cancer. The repertoire was sequenced with immunoSEQ multiplex PCR; TCRdb's copy has only in-frame clones and lacks some. The sample has approximately 45,000 clones, around 63% seen once. Sequencing used peripheral blood, obtained from a patient treated with radiotherapy plus ipilimumab. All receptors derive from a human donor with non-small cell lung cancer who had a partial response to radiotherapy plus ipilimumab.

V usage is TRBV7-6 and J usage is TRBJ1-1; D perhaps matches TRBD1 (6 bases). Germline V gene data show CDR1 as SGHVS and CDR2 as FNYEAQ. CDR3 length: 15 residues. The V gene lost 1 base and the J gene lost 1 base, with 10 bases spanning the gap. The CDR3 reads CASSLGPGQNTEAFF. For the CDR3, the DNA is TGTGCCAGCAGCTTAGGACCGGGACAGAACACTGAAGCTTTCTTT.

The rearrangement joins TRBV2 to TRBJ2-2, with TRBD2 identical over 8 bases. The CDR3 length is 17 residues. The V gene end was trimmed by 4 bases and the J gene end by 3 bases; junction bases not matched to a gene: 10. Germline CDR1 SNHLY, CDR2 FYNNEI. In nucleotides, the CDR3 is TGTGCCAGCAGTGTGGCTAGCGGGTTCGGGGACACCGGGGAGCTGTTTTTT. Protein: CASSVASGFGDTGELFF.

V usage is TRBV7-2 and J usage is TRBJ1-2; D is perhaps TRBD1 (5 bases). The CDR3 contains 13 residues. The germline gives CDR1 SGHTA, CDR2 FQGNSA. Trimming removed 4 bases at V and 4 bases at J, with 10 bases between. CDR3 sequence: CASSSGGVYGYTF. The CDR3 nucleotides read TGTGCCAGCAGCTCTGGGGGGGTCTATGGCTACACCTTC.

This chain connects TRBV6-1 to TRBJ2-7, with 8 bases fitting TRBD2. Germline V lookup: CDR1 MNHNS, CDR2 SASEGT. CDR3 length: 15 residues. With V trimmed by 4 bases and J by 6 bases, 11 bases remained unmatched. CDR3 nucleotides: TGTGCCAGCAGTGTTTACCCGGGACTAGAATCCGAGCAGTACTTC. It codes for CASSVYPGLESEQYF.

This chain links TRBV5-1 with TRBJ2-1, with 7 bases identical to TRBD1. Germline V gene sequence: CDR1 SGHRS, CDR2 YFSETQ. The CDR3 has 15 amino acids. The trim removed 2 bases at V and 3 bases at J, leaving 5 bases unmatched. CDR3 amino acids: CASSLRQGNYNEQFF. For the CDR3, the DNA is TGCGCCAGCAGCTTAAGACAGGGCAACTACAATGAGCAGTTCTTC.

The genes are TRBV27 and TRBJ1-1; tentatively, D is TRBD1 (5 bases). This CDR3 region has 14 residues. V lost 10 bases to trimming and J lost 1 base, with 16 bases between them. Per germline, CDR1 MNHEY and CDR2 SMNVEV (reference sequence). The CDR3 region has the DNA TGTGCCACCCAAAGGGGTTATAGGAACACTGAAGCTTTCTTT. Its protein is CATQRGYRNTEAFF.

In DNA, the CDR3 is TGTGCCAGCAGCCGACAGGGGAGCTCCTATGGCTACACCTTC. It translates to CASSRQGSSYGYTF. The gene calls are TRBV7-9 and TRBJ1-2; 8 nucleotides agree with TRBD1. This CDR3 is 14 amino acids long. The V gene's germline CDR1 is SEHNR and CDR2 FQNEAQ (reference sequence). The junction had 6 bases not matched to a gene; V was cut back by 5 bases and J by 4 bases.

The chain uses TRBV5-4 and TRBJ2-7; 10 nucleotides align to TRBD1. This CDR3 spans 13 amino acids. Germline assignment: CDR1 SGHNT and CDR2 YYREEE (reference sequence). Germline trimming cut 5 bases from V and 11 bases from J; bases unmatched to any gene: 10. The CDR3 DNA sequence: TGTGCCAGCAGTCGCAAGACAGGGGGCCAGGAGTACTTC. This sequence encodes CASSRKTGGQEYF.

The chain couples TRBV18 to TRBJ2-1; D remains unclear. Germline V gene lookup returns CDR1 KGHSH and CDR2 LQKENI. CDR3 size: 11 residues. Trimming shortened V by 5 bases and J by 13 bases, and 12 bases separated the two germline ends. CDR3 region: CASSSSSLQFF. CDR3 nucleotides: TGTGCCAGCTCATCTAGTTCTCTCCAGTTCTTC.

This chain joins TRBV11-2 and TRBJ2-5; the D gene is possibly TRBD2 (6 bases). The CDR3 covers 14 residues. Germline CDR1 and CDR2: SGHAT and FQNNGV. The V end was cut by 6 bases, the J end by 5 bases, with 16 bases between. The CDR3 nucleotides are TGTGCCAGCAGGGAAAGACTAGGATATGAGACCCAGTACTTC. Encoded protein: CASRERLGYETQYF.

This clone was found a few times. The rearrangement joins TRBV7-2 to TRBJ2-4, with D perhaps TRBD2 (6 bases). Trimming took off 5 bases at V and 7 bases at J, with 18 bases between the two ends. This CDR3 region has 15 residues. In germline, CDR1 is SGHTA, CDR2 FQGNSA. CDR3 nucleotides: TGTGCCAGCAGCCCCGTCACCGGGACTGGGAACATTCAGTACTTC. Encoded protein: CASSPVTGTGNIQYF.

CDR3 amino acids: CASRQVYQETQYF. The CDR3 DNA follows: TGTGCCAGCAGACAGGTCTACCAAGAGACCCAGTACTTC. The chain carries TRBV6-1 and TRBJ2-5; TRBD1 might be the D (5 bases). Germline values: CDR1 MNHNS, CDR2 SASEGT. The CDR3 contains 13 residues. Trimming left V 6 bases short and J 0 bases short, with 8 bases between.

The genes are TRBV19 and TRBJ2-3, with 7 bases identical to TRBD2. V was clipped by 6 bases and J by 2 bases; unmatched bases: 11. Germline V CDR1 and CDR2: LNHDA, SQIVND (reference sequence). This CDR3 is 16 amino acids long. The CDR3 is CASSPPTGTTTDTQYF. CDR3 coding DNA: TGTGCCAGTAGCCCCCCGACCGGGACTACCACAGATACGCAGTATTTT.

The chain combines TRBV11-2 with TRBJ1-2; D gene ambiguous. Germline V gene lookup returns CDR1 SGHAT and CDR2 FQNNGV. CDR3 size: 13 residues. V was shortened by 2 bases and J by 5 bases, with 9 bases between the two germline ends. CDR3 DNA sequence: TGTGCCAGCAGCTTACAGGATTCTTATGGCTACACCTTC. It yields the protein CASSLQDSYGYTF. Variable domain in full (rest from reference TRBV11-2 and TRBJ1-2): EAGVAQSPRYKIIEKRQSVAFWCNPISGHATLYWYQQILGQGPKLLIQFQNNGVVDDSQLPKDRFSAERLKGVDSTLKIQPAKLEDSAVYLCASSLQDSYGYTFGSGTRLTVV.

The gene calls are TRBV2 and TRBJ2-2, with D tentatively TRBD2 (7 bases). Germline V gene lookup returns CDR1 SNHLY and CDR2 FYNNEI. The V end lost 7 bases, the J end lost 6 bases, and 12 bases lay between the germline ends. This CDR3 contains 13 residues. The CDR3 spells CASKGGHAGELFF. CDR3 bases: TGTGCCAGCAAGGGGGGGCACGCCGGGGAGCTGTTTTTT.

This clone is categorized as medium-sized. The chain joins TRBV19 to TRBJ1-3; possible D gene TRBD1, 5 bases. From germline, CDR1 is LNHDA and CDR2 SQIVND (reference sequence). This CDR3 contains 15 residues. Between the trimmed V and J ends, which lost 3 bases and 0 bases, there was a span of 9 bases. The CDR3 spells CASSILQGSGNTIYF. The CDR3 DNA follows: TGTGCCAGTAGTATTCTCCAGGGCTCTGGAAACACCATATATTTT.

In this sample, this clone turned up a few times. The genes are TRBV6-5 and TRBJ1-2; D not resolved. The V end lost 3 bases, the J end lost 2 bases, and 7 bases lay between the germline ends. Germline lookup yields CDR1 MNHEY and CDR2 SVGAGI. This CDR3 has 13 residues. CDR3 residues: CASSYLPNYGYTF. CDR3 bases: TGTGCCAGCAGTTATCTTCCCAACTATGGCTACACCTTC.

The V gene is TRBV6-6, the J gene TRBJ2-1, with a weak D call TRBD2 (5 bases). The CDR3 runs 16 residues. Trimming shortened V by 4 bases and J by 4 bases, and 17 bases separated the two germline ends. Germline assignment: CDR1 MNHNY and CDR2 SVGAGI (reference sequence). The CDR3 loop reads CASSSISGGSYNEQFF. The CDR3 bases are TGTGCCAGCAGTTCCATTTCTGGCGGGTCTTACAATGAGCAGTTCTTC.

This clone has only a few counts. V and J are TRBV18 and TRBJ1-4; 9 bases agree with TRBD1. The germline CDR1 and CDR2 sequences are KGHSH and LQKENI. Trimming took 2 bases from V and 6 from J; bases not matched to a gene: 4. The CDR3 covers 15 residues. CDR3 bases: TGTGCCAGCTCACCATCTAACAGGGGGCATGAAAAACTGTTTTTT. Translated: CASSPSNRGHEKLFF.

This clone was seen a handful of times. The junction and the germline gene differ at one end; a read error may be behind it. This chain uses TRBV7-7 with TRBJ2-5, with D possibly being TRBD2 (7 bases). CDR3 length: 13 residues. Per the germline V gene, CDR1 is SSHAT and CDR2 is FNYEAQ (reference sequence). The CDR3 is CASSLGGPETQYF. For the CDR3, the DNA is TGTGCTAGCAGTTTGGGGGGGCCCGAGACCCAGTACTTC.

This clone appeared a few times. The J gene is TRBJ2-3, the V gene TRBV5-1; 8 nucleotides match TRBD1. Germline V gives CDR1 SGHRS, CDR2 YFSETQ. The V and J ends lost 0 bases and 4 bases, in that order; junction bases with no gene match: 4. CDR3 length: 15 amino acids. CDR3 residues: CASSLGQGSSDTQYF. Written as DNA, the CDR3 is TGCGCCAGCAGCTTGGGACAGGGGAGTTCAGATACGCAGTATTTT.

V usage is TRBV7-2 and J usage is TRBJ2-7, with 9 bases matching TRBD1. CDR3 length equals 14 residues. The J segment lost 7 bases and the V segment lost 5 bases, leaving 9 bases of the junction unmatched. Germline V lookup: CDR1 SGHTA, CDR2 FQGNSA. The chain's CDR3 is CASSLRDRAGEQYF. DNA of the CDR3: TGTGCCAGCAGCCTACGGGACAGGGCGGGGGAGCAGTACTTC.

Worth noting for this clone: The junction and the germline gene differ at one end; a read error may be behind it. The chain has TRBV7-7 and TRBJ1-5; D is unresolved. The CDR3 spans 16 residues. The germline CDR1 and CDR2 sequences are SSHAT and FNYEAQ (reference sequence). CDR3 loop: CASSLGRPRINQPQHF. The CDR3 DNA reads as TGTGCTAGCAGCTTAGGCCGACCGAGGATCAATCAGCCCCAGCATTTT.